Following are 10 T cell receptor beta chains from one sample sequenced in a study of beta chain features in type 1 diabetes. Sequenced material consisted of expressed TCRB transcripts (all of the isolated RNA was reverse transcribed). Sequenced by immunoSEQ multiplex PCR; TCRdb stores in-frame clones only, minus some. Among around 190,000 clones listed, approximately 13% were seen once. The sequencing sample was made of central memory CD4+ T cells from blood. These TCRs come from a young woman in good health.

This clone came up a few times. The rearrangement links TRBV2 to TRBJ2-7; weak D call: TRBD1 (5 bases). CDR1 SNHLY and CDR2 FYNNEI come from the germline V gene. CDR3 length: 13 amino acids. Trimming removed 2 bases from V and 9 bases from J, with 14 bases in between. CDR3 loop: CASSEQGTNGQYF. CDR3 nucleotide sequence: TGTGCCAGCAGTGAACAGGGAACCAACGGGCAGTACTTC.

This clone was counted between two and nine times. The rearrangement joins TRBV2 to TRBJ2-3, with 7 bases identical to TRBD2. V trimming: 5 bases; J trimming: 0 bases; junction bases outside the gene matches: 5. The CDR3 consists of 15 residues. Germline CDR1 SNHLY, CDR2 FYNNEI. The chain's CDR3 is CASSFSGPSTDTQYF. In DNA form, the CDR3 reads TGTGCCAGCAGTTTTAGCGGGCCTAGCACAGATACGCAGTATTTT.

The rearrangement joins TRBV5-1 to TRBJ2-1; 8 nucleotides agree with TRBD2. Germline-derived CDR1 and CDR2 are SGHRS and YFSETQ. V was pared by 0 bases and J by 7 bases, with 3 bases of the junction left unmatched. The CDR3 totals 14 residues. CDR3 amino acids: CASSLGSSGNEQFF. CDR3 coding DNA: TGCGCCAGCAGCTTGGGCTCTAGCGGGAATGAGCAGTTCTTC.

This chain joins TRBV19 and TRBJ1-4; maybe TRBD1 (6 bases). The CDR3 loop spans 16 amino acids. Germline CDR1 LNHDA, CDR2 SQIVND (reference sequence). Trimming left V 7 bases short and J 5 bases short, with 20 bases between. The CDR3 nucleotides are TGTGCCAGTAACTCGGGGGGCGCAGGTTGGAATGAAAAACTGTTTTTT. Its translation is CASNSGGAGWNEKLFF. The full variable domain, rest sourced from reference TRBV19 and TRBJ1-4, is DGGITQSPKYLFRKEGQNVTLSCEQNLNHDAMYWYRQDPGQGLRLIYYSQIVNDFQKGDIAEGYSVSREKKESFPLTVTSAQKNPTAFYLCASNSGGAGWNEKLFFGSGTQLSVL.

The sample holds a few counts of this clone. The chain has TRBV5-6 and TRBJ2-5; 10 positions match TRBD2. The CDR3 sequence is 17 residues long. V shed 1 base, J shed 5 bases, and the junction held 11 bases outside the gene matches. CDR1 is SGHDT, CDR2 YYEEEE, per germline. The CDR3 coding sequence is TGTGCCAGCAGCTTGATTCTAGCGGGAGAGGGAGGGGAGACCCAGTACTTC. This encodes CASSLILAGEGGETQYF.

This chain joins TRBV28 and TRBJ1-5; D perhaps matches TRBD1 (6 bases). V lost 1 base and J lost 2, with 9 bases in between. This CDR3 comprises 15 residues. The germline V gene encodes CDR1 MDHEN and CDR2 SYDVKM. The CDR3 reads CASSLLAGGNQPQHF. The CDR3 coding sequence is TGTGCCAGCAGTTTATTAGCAGGGGGCAATCAGCCCCAGCATTTT.

This clone was recorded a few times. The rearrangement uses TRBV6-6 and TRBJ2-5; D not resolved. Germline V gene data show CDR1 as MNHNY and CDR2 as SVGAGI (reference sequence). The V end lost 3 bases, the J end lost 1 base, and 9 bases lay between the germline ends. The CDR3 covers 14 residues. CDR3 coding DNA: TGTGCCAGCAGTTATAATACGGTCCAAGAGACCCAGTACTTC. Translation gives CASSYNTVQETQYF.

The chain joins TRBV9 to TRBJ2-1, with TRBD2 identical over 9 bases. Unmatched junction bases numbered 6, after V lost 4 bases and J lost 4 bases. The CDR3 consists of 15 residues. Looked up from germline, CDR1 is SGDLS and CDR2 is YYNGEE. DNA of the CDR3: TGTGCCAGCAGCCCACGACTAGCGGAATACAATGAGCAGTTCTTC. Its protein is CASSPRLAEYNEQFF.

A few counts support this clone. This chain uses TRBV28 with TRBJ1-5; possibly TRBD1 for D (6 bases). The CDR3 covers 13 residues. Per the germline V gene, CDR1 is MDHEN and CDR2 is SYDVKM. V lost 6 bases to trimming and J lost 6 bases, with 12 bases between them. CDR3 nucleotide sequence: TGTGCCAGCAGAGGACAGAAATCTCAGCCCCAGCATTTT. This codes for CASRGQKSQPQHF.

There are a few counts of this clone. CDR3 amino acids: CASSHGGFYGYTF. Written as DNA, the CDR3 is TGTGCCAGCAGCCATGGCGGATTCTATGGCTACACCTTC. This chain links TRBV14 with TRBJ1-2; D gene ambiguous. The CDR3 runs to 13 residues. The V gene lost 3 bases and the J gene lost 4 bases, with 9 bases spanning the gap. Germline V gene lookup returns CDR1 SGHDN and CDR2 FVKESK.